These T cell receptor beta chains were read from a single sample in a study of human T cells and chemical hapten exposure. In TCRdb, the RACE reads were re-called with MiXCR into one record per CDR3 protein. The profile shows just under 35,000 distinct CDR3 sequences, under 13% of them singletons. Sequencing used whole blood, obtained in connection with sensitization to the hapten diphenylcyclopropenone (DPC). Every receptor here comes from a middle-aged man with alopecia areata. Some clones in this sample may be carry-over from other donors' samples. Each CDR3 is given with its conserved first and last residue.

v_call	j_call	cdr3_aa
TRBV12-3/TRBV12-4	TRBJ2-5	CASSRDRKTQYF
TRBV10-3	TRBJ2-3	CAISDLSDTQYF
TRBV12-3/TRBV12-4	TRBJ1-1	CASGVGQTEAFF
TRBV29-1	TRBJ1-5	CSVAGQRNQPQHF
TRBV11-3	TRBJ2-7	CASSGRVLGYEQYF
TRBV6-5	TRBJ2-3	CASSYSEVSGATDTQYF
TRBV11-2	TRBJ2-7	CASSLVEGAIGEQYF
TRBV11-2	TRBJ2-3	CASSHNKDTQYF
TRBV5-1	TRBJ2-7	CASSLQGPPYEQYF
TRBV12-3/TRBV12-4	TRBJ1-5	CASSLGGTGHQPQHF
TRBV12-3/TRBV12-4	TRBJ2-3	CASTSSGTPVVQYF
TRBV7-2	TRBJ1-3	CASSLGPSGNTIYF
TRBV7-9	TRBJ1-2	CASSLWDRGLGYTF
TRBV29-1	TRBJ2-7	CSAGQGEALEQYF
TRBV29-1	TRBJ2-3	CSVGISGRADTQYF
TRBV24-1	TRBJ2-1	CATSDLTSGRTQFF
TRBV19	TRBJ2-7	CASSPSGQGYYEQYF
TRBV12-3/TRBV12-4	TRBJ2-2	CASSSDRANTGELFF
TRBV29-1	TRBJ2-1	CSGPALGTNEQFF
TRBV7-3	TRBJ2-2	CASSLRQTRNTGELFF
TRBV9	TRBJ2-1	CASSVGGPYNEQFF
TRBV4-1	TRBJ2-3	CASSQVRGGGDTQYF
TRBV7-9	TRBJ2-1	CASSLGLSGGPAYNEQFF
TRBV20-1	TRBJ1-1	CSARDPRNTEAFF
TRBV20-1	TRBJ2-5	CSARDWGETQYF
TRBV4-2	TRBJ2-5	CASSWTTSGSGETQYF
TRBV12-3/TRBV12-4	TRBJ1-1	CASSSGGEGREAFF
TRBV4-1	TRBJ2-6	CASSRDSGANVLTF
TRBV5-4	TRBJ2-2	CASTPGQHTGELFF
TRBV29-1	TRBJ2-5	CSVEDQGRTQYF
TRBV7-9	TRBJ2-1	CASSFRDRGYNEQFF
TRBV20-1	TRBJ2-1	CSATLAGAFHEQFF
TRBV5-1	TRBJ2-7	CASSFTSGRGYEQYF
TRBV7-2	TRBJ1-4	CASSAREYGEKLFF